This TCR beta chain was recovered during a study of T cells in localized non-small cell lung cancer. CDR3 length: 16 residues. With 1 base removed from V and 0 bases from J, the gap between germline ends came to 10 bases. Only in-frame clones appear in the TCRdb table, and some are missing; sequencing was by immunoSEQ multiplex PCR. Among thousands of clones listed, less than 25% were seen once. Whole-study results and caveats: Uninvolved adjacent lung had higher T cell clonality than tumor and all other tissues. In adjacent lung appeared a median 57 of the top 100 tumor clones. Heterogeneity within the tumor remains possible, as just one region underwent sequencing. A denser population of T cells in blood accompanied longer overall survival.

Concerning this clone: Its antigen remains unidentified.

The receptor was derived from a male donor at least 60 years old with stage I lung adenocarcinoma. The J gene is TRBJ1-3, the V gene TRBV6-7; D gene ambiguous. TRBV6-7 is an ORF, with its function uncertain. The source material was normal lung tissue next to the tumor, sampled before any cancer treatment. The CDR3 DNA follows: TGTGCCAGCAGTTACTGGAACGGGCTCTCTGGAAACACCATATATTTT. Translated: CASSYWNGLSGNTIYF.